The clone carrying this T cell receptor (beta chain) was seen at least ten times. Its antigen remains unknown. The source of the sample is a study of T cells in Graves' hyperthyroidism and ophthalmopathy. Study in general: Blood from the periphery was taken at initial diagnosis, before any treatment.

Investigators excluded patients with uncontrolled infection, other autoimmune disease, pregnancy or lactation. Study-level points and caveats: Ophthalmopathy was separated from stable hyperthyroidism by a 13 V-J model. In the blood, most expanded thyroid clonotypes above 0.001 appeared as well.

The CDR3 extends over 13 amino acids. Germline CDR1 is SGHTA and CDR2 is FQGNSA. V was pared by 3 bases and J by 3 bases, with 7 bases between. From RNA transcripts, TCR beta CDR3 regions were amplified. First-round RT-PCR of the TCR CDR3 relied on the HTBI primer set. TCRdb called the multiplex PCR reads again in MiXCR, with one record for every CDR3 protein. The sample has about 640,000 distinct CDR3 sequences, around 21% seen once. Sequencing used blood. The receptor comes from a man aged 25-45 years with Graves' ophthalmopathy. V gene TRBV7-2 combines with J gene TRBJ2-3, with D unresolved. The CDR3 DNA sequence: TGTGCCAGCAGCTTCAGCAGGACAGATACGCAGTATTTT. Amino acids: CASSFSRTDTQYF.